A selection of T cell receptor beta chains follows, all from one sample in a study of T cell responses to AZD1222 COVID-19 vaccine. Some clones are missing from TCRdb's copy, which holds only in-frame ones; the method was immunoSEQ multiplex PCR. The table records around 88,000 clones, approximately 86% of them present only once. The sample was peripheral blood, taken on day 0 of AZD1222 vaccination. These receptors came from an adult in good health. Both conserved end residues are part of each CDR3. The order of the fields is J gene, D gene, V gene, clone size, CDR3 protein, CDR3 DNA. A D gene is named only where the DNA matches it firmly. Size is stated for part of the rows, as once, few or many counts, or as a class when the clone is expanded.

J: TRBJ1-2; D: .; V: TRBV5-4; size: .; CDR3: CASSLVGRDSYGYTF; DNA: TGTGCCAGCAGCTTGGTTGGGCGGGACTCCTATGGCTACACCTTC
J: TRBJ2-1; D: TRBD2; V: TRBV3-1/TRBV3-2; size: once; CDR3: CASSQEGRERSEQFF; DNA: TGTGCCAGCAGCCAAGAGGGGCGGGAGAGGAGTGAGCAGTTCTTC
J: TRBJ1-2; D: .; V: TRBV20-1; size: .; CDR3: CSARDGGYTF; DNA: TGCAGTGCTAGAGATGGGGGCTACACCTTC
J: TRBJ1-2; D: .; V: TRBV28; size: .; CDR3: CASSPRSDYGYTF; DNA: TGTGCCAGCAGTCCCCGTTCGGACTATGGCTACACCTTC
J: TRBJ2-1; D: TRBD2; V: TRBV10-2; size: .; CDR3: CASSEQSSGANEQFF; DNA: TGCGCCAGCAGTGAGCAGTCTAGCGGAGCCAATGAGCAGTTCTTC
J: TRBJ2-7; D: TRBD1; V: TRBV18; size: .; CDR3: CASSPSGQGAPYEQYF; DNA: TGTGCCAGCTCACCAAGCGGACAGGGGGCTCCCTACGAGCAGTACTTC
J: TRBJ2-2; D: .; V: TRBV19; size: once; CDR3: CASSNPGHRNTGELFF; DNA: TGTGCCAGTAGTAACCCGGGACATAGGAACACCGGGGAGCTGTTTTTT
J: TRBJ2-3; D: .; V: TRBV7-9; size: .; CDR3: CASSFLGRTDTQYF; DNA: TGTGCCAGCAGCTTTCTGGGCCGCACAGATACGCAGTATTTT
J: TRBJ1-1; D: TRBD1; V: TRBV11-2; size: .; CDR3: CASRVTGEGEAFF; DNA: TGTGCCAGCAGGGTAACAGGGGAGGGTGAAGCTTTCTTT
J: TRBJ1-1; D: .; V: TRBV19; size: .; CDR3: CASSPRHYTEAFF; DNA: TGTGCCAGTAGTCCCCGCCACTACACTGAAGCTTTCTTT
J: TRBJ1-4; D: .; V: TRBV24-1; size: .; CDR3: CATSEGQNEKLFF; DNA: TGTGCCACCAGTGAGGGGCAGAATGAAAAACTGTTTTTT
J: TRBJ1-5; D: .; V: TRBV28; size: .; CDR3: CASTLKRVGGDSNQPQHF; DNA: TGTGCCAGCACCCTAAAGAGGGTCGGGGGGGACAGCAATCAGCCCCAGCATTTT
J: TRBJ2-5; D: .; V: TRBV9; size: .; CDR3: CASSVGASGSQETQYF; DNA: TGTGCCAGCAGCGTAGGGGCTAGTGGGAGCCAAGAGACCCAGTACTTC
J: TRBJ2-7; D: TRBD2; V: TRBV7-8; size: .; CDR3: CASSLEGLAGSYEQYF; DNA: TGTGCCAGCAGCTTAGAGGGCCTAGCGGGATCCTACGAGCAGTACTTC
J: TRBJ2-7; D: .; V: TRBV7-9; size: .; CDR3: CASSPTSYEQYF; DNA: TGTGCCAGCAGCCCGACCTCCTACGAGCAGTACTTC
J: TRBJ1-4; D: .; V: TRBV11-1; size: .; CDR3: CASSLSDATNEKLFF; DNA: TGTGCCAGCAGCTTATCGGACGCAACTAATGAAAAACTGTTTTTT
J: TRBJ2-5; D: TRBD2; V: TRBV25-1; size: .; CDR3: CASGDLAGGQETQYF; DNA: TGTGCCAGCGGGGACCTAGCGGGAGGCCAAGAGACCCAGTACTTC
J: TRBJ1-1; D: .; V: TRBV19; size: .; CDR3: CASSTTANTEAFF; DNA: TGTGCCAGTAGTACGACAGCGAACACTGAAGCTTTCTTT
J: TRBJ1-2; D: TRBD1; V: TRBV11-2; size: .; CDR3: CASSLYFTGQLTF; DNA: TGTGCCAGCAGCTTATATTTTACGGGACAGCTCACCTTC
J: TRBJ2-3; D: TRBD2; V: TRBV3-1/TRBV3-2; size: once; CDR3: CASSPGLASDTQYF; DNA: TGTGCCAGCAGCCCAGGACTAGCTTCAGATACGCAGTATTTT
J: TRBJ2-1; D: .; V: TRBV2; size: once; CDR3: CASSVKGFF; DNA: TGTGCCAGCAGCGTGAAGGGGTTCTTC
J: TRBJ2-1; D: TRBD2; V: TRBV7-9; size: .; CDR3: CASSSSGLAGGAGEQFF; DNA: TGTGCCAGCAGCTCCTCGGGACTAGCGGGGGGGGCAGGTGAGCAGTTCTTC
J: TRBJ1-3; D: .; V: TRBV7-3; size: .; CDR3: CASSLGPGNTIYF; DNA: TGTGCCAGCAGCTTGGGACCGGGAAACACCATATATTTT
J: TRBJ2-5; D: .; V: TRBV28; size: .; CDR3: CASSLDSSETQYF; DNA: TGTGCCAGCAGTCTGGACAGCTCGGAGACCCAGTACTTC
J: TRBJ1-1; D: .; V: TRBV28; size: .; CDR3: CASTPPGAENTEAFF; DNA: TGTGCCAGCACCCCTCCAGGGGCGGAGAACACTGAAGCTTTCTTT
J: TRBJ2-7; D: .; V: TRBV5-6; size: .; CDR3: CASSLAGGFGEQYF; DNA: TGTGCCAGCAGCTTGGCAGGAGGCTTTGGGGAGCAGTACTTC
J: TRBJ2-7; D: TRBD1; V: TRBV27; size: .; CDR3: CASSWDRANEQYF; DNA: TGTGCCAGCAGTTGGGACAGGGCCAACGAGCAGTACTTC
J: TRBJ2-3; D: .; V: TRBV24-1; size: .; CDR3: CATSDLTREDTQYF; DNA: TGTGCCACCAGTGACCTGACTAGGGAGGATACGCAGTATTTT
J: TRBJ2-1; D: TRBD2; V: TRBV10-3; size: .; CDR3: CAMGTSGTNEQFF; DNA: TGTGCCATGGGGACTAGCGGAACCAATGAGCAGTTCTTC
J: TRBJ2-7; D: .; V: TRBV6-5; size: .; CDR3: CTSSSLTGAYEQYF; DNA: TGTACCAGCAGTTCCCTGACTGGAGCCTACGAGCAGTACTTC
J: TRBJ1-2; D: .; V: TRBV3-1/TRBV3-2; size: .; CDR3: CASSQGGLFYYGYTF; DNA: TGTGCCAGCAGCCAAGGGGGACTTTTCTACTATGGCTACACCTTC
J: TRBJ1-1; D: .; V: TRBV10-2; size: once; CDR3: CASSIGGNTEAFF; DNA: TGCGCCAGCAGCATCGGGGGGAACACTGAAGCTTTCTTT
J: TRBJ2-3; D: .; V: TRBV5-1; size: .; CDR3: CASSPGASTDTQYF; DNA: TGCGCCAGCAGCCCAGGGGCTAGCACAGATACGCAGTATTTT
J: TRBJ2-7; D: .; V: TRBV29-1; size: .; CDR3: CSVEDQVAYEQYF; DNA: TGCAGCGTTGAAGATCAGGTAGCCTACGAGCAGTACTTC
J: TRBJ2-7; D: TRBD1; V: TRBV7-2; size: .; CDR3: CASSEKFTGVYEQYF; DNA: TGTGCCAGCAGCGAAAAATTTACAGGGGTCTACGAGCAGTACTTC
J: TRBJ2-7; D: .; V: TRBV9; size: .; CDR3: CASSVASSSYEQYF; DNA: TGTGCCAGCAGCGTAGCTAGCAGCTCCTACGAGCAGTACTTC
J: TRBJ1-6; D: TRBD1; V: TRBV5-5; size: .; CDR3: CASSFTGQGNSPLHF; DNA: TGTGCCAGCAGCTTCACGGGACAGGGGAATTCACCCCTCCACTTT
J: TRBJ1-3; D: .; V: TRBV6-6; size: .; CDR3: CASSSGLSGNTIYF; DNA: TGTGCCAGCAGTTCGGGACTATCTGGAAACACCATATATTTT
J: TRBJ2-1; D: TRBD2; V: TRBV10-3; size: once; CDR3: CAISEGTSGSYNEQFF; DNA: TGTGCCATCAGTGAAGGGACTAGCGGGTCTTACAATGAGCAGTTCTTC
J: TRBJ2-7; D: TRBD1; V: TRBV28; size: .; CDR3: CASSVVRTGDSYEQYF; DNA: TGTGCCAGCAGTGTAGTTCGGACAGGGGATAGTTACGAGCAGTACTTC